These 24 T cell receptor beta chains were sequenced from one sample in a study of T-cell reconstitution after alpha-beta-depleted transplantation in children. This sample's TCRbeta library carried unique molecular identifier barcodes. In TCRdb, the PCR reads were re-called with MiXCR into one record per CDR3 protein. The data hold about 240,000 distinct CDR3 sequences, with about 12% observed a single time. The sequencing used PBMCs from the stem cell graft donor, collected from the stem cell graft. The source of these receptors is a human donor who donated a stem cell graft to a child with acute lymphoblastic leukemia.

This clonotype was counted at least ten times. The rearrangement links TRBV5-1 to TRBJ1-1, with 10 bases that match TRBD1. Per the germline V gene, CDR1 is SGHRS and CDR2 is YFSETQ. The CDR3 has 16 amino acids. After removal of 4 bases from V and 0 bases from J, the junction contained 6 bases not matched to a gene. In DNA, the CDR3 is TGCGCCAGCAGCCTAGCCGGGACAGGGGTGAACACTGAAGCTTTCTTT. Amino acids: CASSLAGTGVNTEAFF.

This clonotype was picked up many times. The chain employs TRBV4-2 and TRBJ2-5; D gene unclear. The CDR3 consists of 11 residues. Germline lookup yields CDR1 LGHNA and CDR2 YNFKEQ. V was trimmed by 3 bases and J by 5 bases, leaving 4 bases between them. The CDR3 sequence is CASSQRETQYF. The DNA of the CDR3 is TGTGCCAGCAGCCAGAGGGAGACCCAGTACTTC.

This clonotype was seen ten or more times. V and J are TRBV10-1 and TRBJ1-6; 7 bases fit TRBD1. Germline CDR1 and CDR2: WNHNN and SYGVQD (reference sequence). Losses at the gene ends were 9 bases for V and 6 bases for J; bases not matched to a gene: 5. This CDR3 contains 13 residues. The CDR3 here is CASRQGSNSPLHF. The DNA of the CDR3 is TGCGCCAGTCGACAGGGATCTAATTCACCCCTCCACTTT.

In its sample, this clonotype was seen a few times. The chain employs TRBV19 and TRBJ2-6; no clear D gene. Trimming pared 3 bases from V and 4 bases from J, leaving 7 bases between. Germline CDR1 LNHDA, CDR2 SQIVND (reference sequence). This CDR3 has 14 residues. CDR3 loop: CASSMNSGANVLTF. Written as DNA, the CDR3 is TGTGCCAGTAGTATGAATTCCGGGGCCAACGTCCTGACTTTC. Supplemented by reference TRBV19 and TRBJ2-6, the full variable domain reads DGGITQSPKYLFRKEGQNVTLSCEQNLNHDAMYWYRQDPGQGLRLIYYSQIVNDFQKGDIAEGYSVSREKKESFPLTVTSAQKNPTAFYLCASSMNSGANVLTFGAGSRLTVL.

The rearrangement uses TRBV12-3 or TRBV12-4 and TRBJ2-5, with D perhaps assigned TRBD1 or TRBD2 (7 bases each). V was shortened by 7 bases and J by 9 bases, with 18 bases between the two germline ends. This CDR3 is built from 13 residues. CDR3 region: CASKAPGGLSQYF. The CDR3 DNA reads as TGTGCCAGCAAGGCCCCAGGGGGACTATCCCAGTACTTC.

This clonotype was counted many times. The chain links TRBV28 to TRBJ1-1, with D unclear. CDR3 length: 16 amino acids. CDR1 and CDR2 from the germline V gene are MDHEN and SYDVKM. Trimming stripped 7 bases from V and 1 base from J, with 19 bases between. For the CDR3, the DNA is TGTGCCAGCATATCAACCCCACAACCTCCGAACACTGAAGCTTTCTTT. It yields the protein CASISTPQPPNTEAFF.

This clonotype was seen ten or more times. The chain has TRBV4-3 and TRBJ2-7, with D hard to call. The CDR3 has 14 residues. V was cut by 1 base and J by 2 bases, with 9 bases left in between. From germline, CDR1 is LGHNA and CDR2 YSLEER. The CDR3 loop reads CASSQGISTYEQYF. CDR3 DNA sequence: TGCGCCAGCAGCCAAGGAATTAGCACCTACGAGCAGTACTTC.

Here the CDR3 reads CSARDPARDRRCYF. CDR3 sequence (DNA): TGCAGTGCTAGAGATCCCGCCAGGGACCGACGATGTTACTTC. The V gene is TRBV20-1, the J gene TRBJ2-7; D assignment may be TRBD1 or TRBD2 (5 bases each). In germline, CDR1 is DFQATT, CDR2 SNEGSKA (reference sequence). Trimming removed 0 bases at V and 13 bases at J, with 22 bases between. CDR3 length: 14 residues.

This clonotype has only a few counts. The genes are TRBV29-1 and TRBJ1-2; 11 nucleotides match TRBD1. Germline values: CDR1 SQVTM, CDR2 ANQGSEA. This CDR3 has 13 residues. The J segment lost 4 bases and the V segment lost 5 bases, leaving 3 bases of the junction unmatched. CDR3 coding DNA: TGCAGCGTTCGAGGACAGGGGGCCTATGGCTACACCTTC. It encodes CSVRGQGAYGYTF.

This clonotype has a count of ten or more. This chain connects TRBV5-6 to TRBJ2-7; TRBD1 or TRBD2 may be the D gene (5 bases each). Germline-derived CDR1 and CDR2 are SGHDT and YYEEEE. The CDR3 is 14 amino acids. V was shortened by 4 bases and J by 2 bases, with 13 bases between the two germline ends. CDR3 nucleotides: TGTGCCAGCAGCCGTCCCGGGACGGCCTACGAGCAGTACTTC. Translating it yields CASSRPGTAYEQYF.

This clonotype is medium-sized by share. The CDR3 coding sequence is TGCGCCAGCAGCCCGCGACTAGCGGGGGGCACAGATACGCAGTATTTT. Its protein is CASSPRLAGGTDTQYF. The chain recombines TRBV5-1 with TRBJ2-3, with 12 bases identical to TRBD2. CDR3 length equals 16 residues. The trim removed 4 bases at V and 1 base at J, leaving 4 bases unmatched. The germline V gene encodes CDR1 SGHRS and CDR2 YFSETQ.

The chain uses TRBV7-2 and TRBJ2-2; tentative D call: TRBD2 (5 bases). The CDR3 has 17 residues. Germline CDR1 is SGHTA and CDR2 is FQGNSA. The V end lost 4 bases, the J end lost 2 bases, and 17 bases lay between the germline ends. The CDR3 DNA reads TGTGCCAGCAGCTCCTTTAGCCTCGGACTTAACACCGGGGAGCTGTTTTTT. Its translation: CASSSFSLGLNTGELFF.

This clonotype was recorded at least ten times. J is TRBJ2-2 and V is TRBV20-1; D is uncertain. Per germline, CDR1 DFQATT and CDR2 SNEGSKA (reference sequence). Trimming stripped 1 base from V and 1 base from J, with 10 bases between. This CDR3 region has 15 residues. CDR3 bases: TGCAGTGCTAGAGCTTACTCCCTGAACACCGGGGAGCTGTTTTTT. Translated, it gives CSARAYSLNTGELFF.

This clonotype was recorded at least ten times. The gene calls are TRBV20-1 and TRBJ2-3; TRBD2 aligns across 12 bases. CDR3 length: 16 residues. Trimming at V came to 5 bases and at J to 0 bases, leaving 6 bases not matched to a gene. Germline CDR1 is DFQATT and CDR2 is SNEGSKA (reference sequence). The CDR3 coding sequence is TGCAGTGCTGTAAGGACTAGCGGGGTTAGCACAGATACGCAGTATTTT. It specifies CSAVRTSGVSTDTQYF.

This clonotype has ten or more counts. The chain recombines TRBV5-6 with TRBJ2-6; D is possibly TRBD1 (5 bases). Trimming removed 1 base from V and 4 bases from J, with 15 bases in between. This CDR3 contains 17 residues. CDR1 and CDR2 (germline): SGHDT, YYEEEE. CDR3 sequence: CASSLIQGLGGANVLTF. CDR3 in DNA: TGTGCCAGCAGCTTGATTCAGGGTCTAGGAGGGGCCAACGTCCTGACTTTC.

Notes on this clonotype: At one end the junction does not follow the germline gene, possibly because of a read error. This sequence joins TRBV2 and TRBJ2-1; 7 bases are shared with TRBD1. Germline CDR1 and CDR2: SNHLY and FYNNEI. The CDR3 is made up of 16 amino acids. In DNA form, the CDR3 reads TGTTCCAGCTCGATCACGGGGATGACAGGGCGGGATGAGCAGTTCTTC. This translates into CSSSITGMTGRDEQFF.

This clonotype occurred many times. V and J are TRBV14 and TRBJ1-6, with a weak D call TRBD1 (6 bases). The germline CDR1 and CDR2 sequences are SGHDN and FVKESK. The CDR3 runs 15 residues. V was pared by 3 bases and J by 7 bases, with 13 bases between. CDR3 amino acids: CASSQFGQRNSPLHF. The CDR3 DNA sequence: TGTGCCAGCAGCCAGTTTGGACAGAGAAATTCACCCCTCCACTTT.

There are many counts of this clonotype. The chain links TRBV4-3 to TRBJ1-4; D perhaps matches TRBD1 (5 bases). Germline V gene data show CDR1 as LGHNA and CDR2 as YSLEER. The CDR3 covers 15 residues. The V and J ends lost 0 bases and 7 bases respectively, with 12 bases between them. The CDR3 bases are TGCGCCAGCAGCCAAGACAGGGTTCCGGCTGAAAAACTGTTTTTT. This sequence encodes CASSQDRVPAEKLFF.

This clonotype was counted at least ten times. V and J are TRBV3-1 and TRBJ2-3; D gene ambiguous. Germline CDR1 and CDR2: LGHDT and YNNKEL (reference sequence). Trimming removed 0 bases at V and 6 bases at J, with 4 bases between. The CDR3 has 12 amino acids. The CDR3 nucleotides read TGTGCCAGCAGCCAAGAGGCGGATACGCAGTATTTT. This gives the protein CASSQEADTQYF.

This clonotype has just one count. This sequence joins TRBV11-2 and TRBJ2-3; weak D call: TRBD2 (5 bases). Germline-derived CDR1 and CDR2 are SGHAT and FQNNGV. The V end was cut by 0 bases, the J end by 7 bases, with 17 bases between. The CDR3 has 16 amino acids. CDR3 sequence: CASSLDWRVVMNTQYF. The DNA for the CDR3 is TGTGCCAGCAGCTTAGACTGGCGGGTTGTAATGAATACGCAGTATTTT.

In this sample, this clonotype turned up many times. V and J are TRBV28 and TRBJ1-1; tentative D call: TRBD1 (6 bases). Germline-derived CDR1 and CDR2 are MDHEN and SYDVKM. Trimming cost V 3 bases and J 10 bases, with 21 bases left between them. The CDR3 consists of 15 residues. The CDR3 spells CASSLTPGHGAGAFF. CDR3 sequence (DNA): TGTGCCAGCAGTTTGACTCCGGGACACGGTGCGGGAGCTTTCTTT.

As to this clonotype: This may come from a read error, since a much larger clone is one base off. Here the CDR3 reads CAIRRDRDGYTF. CDR3 nucleotide sequence: TGTGCCATCAGGAGGGACAGAGATGGCTACACCTTC. The chain has TRBV6-6 and TRBJ1-2; 7 nucleotides line up with TRBD1. This CDR3 spans 12 amino acids. Germline lookup yields CDR1 MNHNY and CDR2 SVGAGI (reference sequence). V was clipped by 10 bases and J by 6 bases; unmatched bases: 8.

Many counts were recorded for this clonotype. The chain employs TRBV10-3 and TRBJ1-1; a possible D gene is TRBD1 (6 bases). This CDR3 comprises 17 residues. CDR1 is ENHRY and CDR2 is SYGVKD in the germline V gene. Trimming shortened V by 2 bases and J by 1 base, and 17 bases separated the two germline ends. Here the CDR3 reads CAISEPDYGQRNTEAFF. CDR3 in DNA: TGTGCCATCAGTGAGCCAGACTACGGACAGAGGAACACTGAAGCTTTCTTT.

Many counts were recorded for this clonotype. CDR3 sequence (DNA): TGTGCCAGTAGTATCAGGGGTGGCAATCAGCCCCAGCATTTT. Translation: CASSIRGGNQPQHF. This rearrangement joins TRBV19 to TRBJ1-5, with D perhaps TRBD1 (6 bases). The germline V and J ends were trimmed by 3 bases and 2 bases, with 8 bases remaining between them. This CDR3 is built from 14 residues. Germline V gene lookup returns CDR1 LNHDA and CDR2 SQIVND (reference sequence).